Listed below are T cell receptor beta chains from one sample, sequenced in a study of response to subunit inactivated influenza vaccine. One entry per CDR3 protein results from TCRdb running MiXCR on the RT-PCR reads. The sample holds hundreds of thousands of distinct CDR3 sequences, roughly 25% seen once. Source: CD4+ T cells sorted from PBMCs, taken more than 4 days after vaccination. The receptors were sampled from a man in his fifties or sixties who received an inactivated influenza vaccine. The CDR3 runs from the conserved cysteine through the conserved F or W. The D gene is left open where the match is weak. The size entry is marked missing in some rows and otherwise reads once, few, many or a size class.

>few|NA|TRBJ1-5|TRBV20-1
TGCAGTGTCCTTTCAGGGAACCCTAATCAGCCCCAGCATTTT
CSVLSGNPNQPQHF
>NA|NA|TRBJ2-1|TRBV20-1
TGCAGTGCTAGTAAGCAAACGGGTGATGAGCAGTTCTTC
CSASKQTGDEQFF
>few|NA|TRBJ2-5|TRBV28
TGTGCCAGCAGCGACCCCCGGGACGCAGCTAAGAGGGAGACCCAGTACTTC
CASSDPRDAAKRETQYF
>few|NA|TRBJ2-7|TRBV7-2
TGTGCCAGCAACCGAGGGTACTCCTACGAGCAGTACTTC
CASNRGYSYEQYF
>NA|NA|TRBJ2-2|TRBV9
TGTGCCAGCAGCGTAGCGGCAGGGGCGAACACCGGGGAGCTGTTTTTT
CASSVAAGANTGELFF
>NA|NA|TRBJ2-3|TRBV27
TGTGCCAGCACCAAGCCCAAGTCAGATACGCAGTATTTT
CASTKPKSDTQYF
>few|TRBD1|TRBJ2-2|TRBV9
TGTGCCAGCAGCGCGGGACAGGGTCACACCGGGGAGCTGTTTTTT
CASSAGQGHTGELFF
>once|NA|TRBJ1-1|TRBV7-8
TGTGCCAGCAGCTCCGGGATGTTAGTGAACACTGAAGCTTTCTTT
CASSSGMLVNTEAFF
>few|TRBD1|TRBJ2-3|TRBV5-1
TGCGCCAGCAGCCCAAGGACAGGGGGGATCGCAGATACGCAGTATTTT
CASSPRTGGIADTQYF
>few|NA|TRBJ1-1|TRBV7-9
TGTGCCAGCAGCCAAGAAGCAGGGAGATCAGAAGCTTTCTTT
CASSQEAGRSEAFF
>NA|TRBD2|TRBJ2-1|TRBV2
TGTGCCAGCAGGGTAGCGGGAGGGAGCCACAATGAGCAGTTCTTC
CASRVAGGSHNEQFF
>NA|NA|TRBJ2-7|TRBV27
TGTGCCAGCAGGGAACTCGGGACACTGAGCTCCTACGAGCAGTACTTC
CASRELGTLSSYEQYF
>few|TRBD2|TRBJ2-2|TRBV5-1
TGCGCCAGCAGCCCGACGACTAGCCCGGGCCGGGAGCTGTTTTTT
CASSPTTSPGRELFF
>few|TRBD2|TRBJ2-7|TRBV20-1
TGCAGTGCGCCGGGACTAGCGGGAGGCGGCTACGAGCAGTACTTC
CSAPGLAGGGYEQYF
>NA|NA|TRBJ2-7|TRBV27
TGTGCCAGCAGTTCAGGGATCGGAGAGCAGTACTTC
CASSSGIGEQYF
>few|NA|TRBJ2-5|TRBV5-1
TGCGCCAGCAGCTCGGACAACCAAGAGACCCAGTACTTC
CASSSDNQETQYF
>NA|TRBD1|TRBJ2-1|TRBV7-8
TGTGCCACCGGGGGGACAGGGGCTTACAATGAGCAGTTCTTC
CATGGTGAYNEQFF
>NA|NA|TRBJ1-2|TRBV10-3
TGTGCCATCAGGGTGGGCCAGACCCATGGCTACACCTTC
CAIRVGQTHGYTF
>once|TRBD1|TRBJ1-6|TRBV5-5
TGTGCCAGCAGCGATTACAGGGGGATTAATTCACCCCTCCACTTT
CASSDYRGINSPLHF
>few|NA|TRBJ2-2|TRBV6-5
TGTGCCAGCAGTTCACAACGGGGCGGGTTCACCGGGGAGCTGTTTTTT
CASSSQRGGFTGELFF
>many|TRBD2|TRBJ2-7|TRBV3-1
TGTGCCAGCAGCCAAGTGCTAGCGGGAGTAAAGGAGCAGTACTTC
CASSQVLAGVKEQYF
>once|NA|TRBJ2-3|TRBV12-3/TRBV12-4
TGTGCCAGCAGTTTTGAACAGGTTGCAGATACGCAGTATTTT
CASSFEQVADTQYF
>few|TRBD1|TRBJ2-3|TRBV10-3
TGTGCCACCGGGGTCGGACAGGGCACAGATACGCAGTATTTT
CATGVGQGTDTQYF
>NA|NA|TRBJ2-7|TRBV18
TGTGCCAGCTCCCCAATGGAGACAGTGATCTACGAGCAGTACTTC
CASSPMETVIYEQYF
>NA|TRBD1|TRBJ2-2|TRBV19
TGTGCCAGTAGTATAGCCCAGGGGGCGGCCGCCGGGGAGCTGTTTTTT
CASSIAQGAAAGELFF
>many|NA|TRBJ1-4|TRBV7-2
TGTGCCAGCAGCTTCAGGGAAGGAGAAAAACTGTTTTTT
CASSFREGEKLFF
>few|NA|TRBJ2-1|TRBV5-1
TGCGCCAGCAGCAGGGGAGTGGGAAATGAGCAGTTCTTC
CASSRGVGNEQFF
>few|NA|TRBJ1-2|TRBV29-1
TGCAGCGTTGAATCCGGCACAGCTAACTATGGCTACACCTTC
CSVESGTANYGYTF
>few|TRBD1|TRBJ2-3|TRBV28
TGTGCCAGCAGTTTAGGGGGACAGGCCATCGTAGGAGATACGCAGTATTTT
CASSLGGQAIVGDTQYF
>NA|TRBD1|TRBJ2-5|TRBV15
TGTGCCACCAGCAGAGGAGGGACAGGGAGGACCCAGTACTTC
CATSRGGTGRTQYF
>NA|NA|TRBJ1-2|TRBV6-5
TGTGCCAGCAGCGCCGGGACCTATGGCTACACCTTC
CASSAGTYGYTF
>few|TRBD2|TRBJ2-3|TRBV9
TGTGCCAGCAGCGTAGGACTAGCCACAGATACGCAGTATTTT
CASSVGLATDTQYF
>NA|NA|TRBJ1-1|TRBV18
TGTGCCAGCTCACAAACAGGGACGGGAACTGAAGCTTTCTTT
CASSQTGTGTEAFF
>few|TRBD1|TRBJ2-2|TRBV12-3/TRBV12-4
TGTGCCAGCAGACAGGGGGTTACCGGGGAGCTGTTTTTT
CASRQGVTGELFF
>few|TRBD1|TRBJ2-7|TRBV6-2/TRBV6-3
TGTGCCAGCAGTAAACTCCGGGACAGGGGGCTTGAGCAGTACTTC
CASSKLRDRGLEQYF
>many|TRBD2|TRBJ2-1|TRBV25-1
TGTGCCAGCAGTGACGATATGACTAGCGGTTATTACAATGAGCAGTTCTTC
CASSDDMTSGYYNEQFF
>few|NA|TRBJ2-7|TRBV25-1
TGTGCCAGCAGTGCCACTACGACGTCTTGGGGTTCCTACGAGCAGTACTTC
CASSATTTSWGSYEQYF
>NA|NA|TRBJ2-2|TRBV7-9
TGTGCCAGCAGCTTAATTAGTCCCGCCGGGGAGCTGTTTTTT
CASSLISPAGELFF
>few|NA|TRBJ2-5|TRBV5-6
TGTGCCAGCAGCACTCGGCGGGACCGAGAGACCCAGTACTTC
CASSTRRDRETQYF
>NA|NA|TRBJ2-2|TRBV5-1
TGCGCCAGCAGCACGCGGGGTGTCGAGGAGCTGTTTTTT
CASSTRGVEELFF
>NA|NA|TRBJ1-6|TRBV30
TGTGCCTGGACAGGGAGCTCCTATAATTCACCCCTCCACTTT
CAWTGSSYNSPLHF
>NA|TRBD1|TRBJ1-1|TRBV6-1
TGTGCCAGCAGTACGGGACAGGGAGAAGCTTTCTTT
CASSTGQGEAFF
>NA|NA|TRBJ2-3|TRBV12-3/TRBV12-4
TGTGCCAGCACTAAAAGGGAGACAGATACGCAGTATTTT
CASTKRETDTQYF
>many|NA|TRBJ2-1|TRBV7-9
TGTGCCAGCAGCTTAGCTCGGGACCTAGGCTGGGCCAATGAGCAGTTCTTC
CASSLARDLGWANEQFF
>few|TRBD1|TRBJ1-4|TRBV5-6
TGTGCCAGCAGCGAGAAATGGACAGGGAGTTCAGAAAAACTGTTTTTT
CASSEKWTGSSEKLFF
>NA|NA|TRBJ2-3|TRBV5-1
TGCGCCAGCAGCTTGGCCTCGGGCCCTCACTACCCACACACAGATACGCAGTATTTT
CASSLASGPHYPHTDTQYF
>few|NA|TRBJ2-5|TRBV12-3/TRBV12-4
TGTGCCAGCAGTTTGAGGAACCAAGAGACCCAGTACTTC
CASSLRNQETQYF
>few|TRBD2|TRBJ2-1|TRBV4-3
TGCGCCAGCAGCCATCAGTTGGCGGGGGGGTACAATGAGCAGTTCTTC
CASSHQLAGGYNEQFF
>NA|TRBD1|TRBJ1-2|TRBV6-4
TGTGCCAGCAGTGACTCCGGGACAGGGAACTATGGCTACACCTTC
CASSDSGTGNYGYTF
>NA|NA|TRBJ2-7|TRBV29-1
TGCAGCGCGATCAACTGGGTGTCTGGGAGTGGTGGCGAGCAGTACTTC
CSAINWVSGSGGEQYF
>few|NA|TRBJ1-6|TRBV5-1
TGCGCCAGCAGCAAGGACATACTGGTTAATTCACCCCTCCACTTT
CASSKDILVNSPLHF
>many|NA|TRBJ1-2|TRBV29-1
TGCAGCGTTGAAGGGGGGACGGTCTATGGCTACACCTTC
CSVEGGTVYGYTF